Sequencing of this TCR beta chain was carried out in a study of T cell repertoires in cytomegalovirus infection. The study's findings and limits: HLA-C-restricted TCR beta clonotypes specific for CMV led the ex vivo response. Cumulative public TCR beta family frequency identified CMV carriers with the relevant HLA.

TCRdb recomputed calls from the reads with MiXCR, one row per CDR3 protein. The sample holds roughly 110,000 distinct CDR3 sequences, roughly a tenth seen once. This clonotype was counted ten times or more. Its antigen is unidentified. Germline V gene lookup returns CDR1 MNHEY and CDR2 SMNVEV (reference sequence). This CDR3 is built from 14 residues. V lost 6 bases and J lost 9, with 18 bases in between. The receptor was derived from a human donor in good health (CMV status not recorded). Some clones in this sample may be carry-over from other donors' samples. The chain is built from TRBV27 and TRBJ2-1, with a tentative D call TRBD2 (5 bases). What was sequenced was PBMCs, sequenced either directly or after in vitro stimulation (not recorded which). The CDR3 nucleotides read TGTGCCAGCAGACGCTCCGTGGAGGCCGGTGAGCAGTTCTTC. This encodes CASRRSVEAGEQFF.